This is a list of T cell receptor beta chains from one sample in a study of Graves' ophthalmopathy and Graves' hyperthyroidism. TCRdb processed the multiplex PCR reads anew with MiXCR; each CDR3 protein has one entry. Of over a million distinct CDR3 sequences in the sample, about 40% were seen once. The material sequenced was peripheral blood or thyroid tissue (not recorded which). These receptors all come from an adult man with Graves' hyperthyroidism. Each CDR3 is given with its conserved first and last residue. D genes are given only for firm matches. The size entry is marked missing in some rows and otherwise reads once, few, many or a size class.

>TRBV24-1|TRBD2|TRBJ2-5|.
CATSGGFRETQYF
TGTGCCACCAGCGGGGGGTTTCGAGAGACCCAGTACTTC
>TRBV20-1|.|TRBJ1-2|.
CSASLGDYGYTF
TGCAGTGCTTCCCTGGGGGACTATGGCTACACCTTC
>TRBV5-5|.|TRBJ2-7|.
CASSLADGVGDEQCF
TGTGCCAGCAGCTTGGCCGATGGGGTAGGTGACGAGCAGTGCTTC
>TRBV11-2|.|TRBJ2-7|few
CASSREANYEQYF
TGTGCCAGCAGCCGAGAGGCCAACTACGAGCAGTACTTC
>TRBV6-2/TRBV6-3|.|TRBJ2-7|.
CASLSGDRRAPYEQYF
TGTGCCAGTCTATCAGGAGACCGGAGGGCGCCCTACGAGCAGTACTTC
>TRBV6-2/TRBV6-3|TRBD1|TRBJ1-5|few
CASSYLGQGVPQHF
TGTGCCAGCAGTTACCTCGGACAGGGGGTACCCCAGCATTTT
>TRBV5-1|.|TRBJ1-5|.
CASSLSGLGQPQHF
TGCGCCAGCAGCTTGAGCGGGTTGGGTCAGCCCCAGCATTTT
>TRBV5-1|.|TRBJ1-5|many
CASSLGTGGGQPQHF
TGTGCCAGCAGCTTAGGTACGGGAGGGGGTCAGCCCCAGCATTTT
>TRBV19|TRBD1|TRBJ1-6|.
CASSKSGTENSPLHF
TGTGCCAGTAGTAAGTCCGGGACAGAGAATTCACCCCTCCACTTT
>TRBV7-9|.|TRBJ2-5|few
CASSSRVVPVEETQYF
TGTGCCAGCAGCTCACGAGTCGTCCCTGTCGAAGAGACCCAGTACTTC
>TRBV13|.|TRBJ1-2|few
CASSPGLGQSKYGYTF
TGTGCCAGCAGTCCGGGACTTGGGCAGTCAAAGTATGGCTACACCTTC
>TRBV7-2|TRBD1|TRBJ1-2|.
CASSQPGQGLEGYTF
TGTGCCAGCAGTCAGCCGGGACAGGGGCTCGAGGGCTACACCTTC
>TRBV11-2|.|TRBJ1-1|many
CASSFGGPGTEAFF
TGTGCCAGCAGCTTTGGGGGGCCGGGCACTGAAGCTTTCTTT
>TRBV14|.|TRBJ2-7|.
CASSHWDGDSYEQYF
TGTGCCAGCAGCCATTGGGACGGCGACTCCTACGAGCAGTACTTC
>TRBV6-5|.|TRBJ1-5|.
CASSDRGLSFNQPQHF
TGTGCCTCCTCGGACCGGGGTTTGTCCTTCAATCAGCCCCAGCATTTT
>TRBV12-3/TRBV12-4|.|TRBJ1-1|.
CASSHRGLTEAFF
TGTGCCAGCAGCCACCGGGGCCTTACTGAAGCTTTCTTT
>TRBV12-3/TRBV12-4|.|TRBJ1-1|.
CASSFWAANTEAFF
TGTGCCAGCAGTTTTTGGGCGGCGAACACTGAAGCTTTCTTT
>TRBV5-6|TRBD2|TRBJ2-7|many
CASSFLASGGAYNEQYF
TGTGCCAGCAGCTTTCTGGCTAGCGGGGGGGCGTATAACGAGCAGTACTTC
>TRBV20-1|TRBD1|TRBJ1-1|once
CSAREGAPEAFF
TGCAGTGCTAGGGAGGGGGCCCCTGAAGCTTTCTTT
>TRBV10-3|.|TRBJ1-5|.
CAIRENSDQPQHF
TGTGCCATCAGGGAAAATAGCGATCAGCCCCAGCATTTT
>TRBV29-1|.|TRBJ1-4|.
CSVARNTEKLFF
TGCAGCGTTGCGAGGAACACTGAAAAACTGTTTTTT
>TRBV19|.|TRBJ1-2|many
CASRIDGLYGYTF
TGTGCCAGTAGGATCGACGGACTCTATGGCTACACCTTC
>TRBV27|.|TRBJ1-2|.
CASRQDGNYGYTF
TGTGCCAGCAGACAGGACGGGAACTATGGCTACACCTTC
>TRBV12-3/TRBV12-4|.|TRBJ1-1|.
CASSFPGMGRGAFF
TGTGCCAGCAGTTTTCCTGGGATGGGTCGGGGAGCTTTCTTT
>TRBV10-3|TRBD1|TRBJ1-5|.
CAWSVGTGTQPQHF
TGTGCCTGGAGTGTAGGGACAGGGACTCAGCCCCAGCATTTT
>TRBV10-3|.|TRBJ1-4|few
CANRGAPDEKLFF
TGTGCCAACAGAGGGGCCCCTGATGAAAAACTGTTTTTT
>TRBV7-8|.|TRBJ1-4|few
CASSIGDATNEKLFF
TGTGCCAGCAGCATTGGAGATGCAACTAATGAAAAACTGTTTTTT
>TRBV7-9|.|TRBJ1-6|many
CASSLGIKEGPLHF
TGTGCCAGCAGCTTAGGAATTAAGGAAGGACCCCTCCACTTT
>TRBV15|TRBD1|TRBJ2-7|.
CATSRDRRGIGEQYF
TGTGCCACCAGCAGAGATCGCAGGGGGATAGGTGAGCAGTACTTC
>TRBV6-1|.|TRBJ2-7|many
CASRLGGDSYEQYF
TGTGCCAGCAGGCTAGGCGGGGACTCCTACGAGCAGTACTTC
>TRBV10-3|.|TRBJ2-2|.
CASSFFGSGEAGTGELFF
.
>TRBV11-1|TRBD1|TRBJ1-5|.
CASSPAGGGDQPQHF
TGTGCCAGCAGCCCGGCAGGGGGTGGAGATCAGCCCCAGCATTTT
>TRBV10-3|TRBD2|TRBJ2-7|many
CAIRRGEREYEQYF
TGTGCCATCAGGCGGGGGGAGAGGGAATACGAGCAGTACTTC
>TRBV7-2|.|TRBJ1-6|many
CASSPPGNSPLHF
TGTGCCAGCAGCCCCCCGGGGAATTCACCCCTCCACTTT
>TRBV7-8|TRBD1|TRBJ1-2|.
CASSLTLDRGVGYTF
TGTGCCAGCAGCTTAACCCTAGACAGGGGAGTCGGCTACACCTTC
>TRBV20-1|.|TRBJ1-4|many
CSARVGEKLFF
TGCAGTGCTAGAGTAGGAGAAAAACTGTTTTTT
>TRBV19|TRBD1|TRBJ1-5|.
CASMTGTGGAQPQHF
TGTGCCAGTATGACAGGGACAGGGGGCGCTCAGCCCCAGCATTTT
>TRBV29-1|TRBD1|TRBJ1-2|many
CSVEAPGQGGLYGYTF
TGCAGCGTTGAAGCCCCAGGACAGGGAGGGTTATATGGCTACACCTTC
>TRBV10-3|.|TRBJ2-3|.
CASRGGLFTDTQYF
TGTGCCAGCAGAGGCGGCCTTTTCACAGATACGCAGTATTTT
>TRBV29-1|TRBD2|TRBJ2-7|many
CSVSGTTDYEQYF
TGCAGCGTCTCCGGGACTACCGACTACGAGCAGTACTTC
>TRBV4-1|.|TRBJ1-1|many
CASSQDTSNTEAFF
TGCGCCAGCAGCCAAGACACCTCGAACACTGAAGCTTTCTTT
>TRBV19|.|TRBJ1-5|few
CASTTDRSNQPQHF
TGTGCCAGTACCACCGACAGGAGCAATCAGCCCCAGCATTTT
>TRBV7-8|TRBD1|TRBJ1-5|few
CASSKSIDRGRNQPQHF
TGTGCCAGCAGTAAGTCCATAGACAGGGGACGCAATCAGCCCCAGCATTTT
>TRBV2|.|TRBJ2-7|few
CASSFNREIPYEQYF
TGTGCCAGCAGTTTCAACAGGGAGATACCCTACGAGCAGTACTTC
>TRBV7-9|TRBD2|TRBJ2-7|.
CASSFGGSGSGEQYF
TGTGCCAGCAGCTTCGGAGGTAGCGGGAGTGGCGAGCAGTACTTC
>TRBV29-1|.|TRBJ2-7|.
CSLGHEQYF
TGCAGCTTAGGCCACGAGCAGTACTTC
>TRBV2|.|TRBJ2-5|.
CASRQDTRETQYF
TGTGCCAGCCGCCAAGATACTCGAGAGACCCAGTACTTC
>TRBV12-3/TRBV12-4|.|TRBJ2-7|few
CASSLDEHEQYF
TGTGCCAGCAGCCTGGATGAGCACGAGCAGTACTTC
>TRBV2|.|TRBJ1-6|few
CASSDLGDYSPLHF
TGTGCCAGCAGTGACTTGGGGGACTATTCACCCCTCCACTTT
>TRBV27|TRBD1|TRBJ1-5|many
CASSEWTGGGQPQHF
TGTGCCAGCAGTGAGTGGACAGGGGGCGGTCAGCCCCAGCATTTT
>TRBV7-2|.|TRBJ1-1|few
CASSPATTGNTEAFF
TGTGCCAGCAGCCCCGCTACGACCGGGAACACTGAAGCTTTCTTT
>TRBV7-2|TRBD1|TRBJ1-3|many
CASSSDRGNTIYF
TGTGCCAGCAGCTCCGACAGGGGGAACACCATATATTTT
>TRBV20-1|TRBD1|TRBJ2-7|few
CSARDPQGVITYEQYF
TGCAGTGCTAGAGATCCGCAGGGGGTGATAACCTACGAGCAGTACTTC
>TRBV10-2|.|TRBJ1-5|.
CASSQSDGTNQPQHF
TGCGCCAGCAGCCAATCGGATGGGACCAATCAGCCCCAGCATTTT
>TRBV12-3/TRBV12-4|TRBD1|TRBJ2-7|.
CASSPDQGALGYEQYF
TGTGCCAGCAGTCCAGACCAGGGGGCTTTGGGATACGAGCAGTACTTC
>TRBV11-2|.|TRBJ2-5|.
CASSSTTQETQYF
TGTGCCAGCAGCTCCACTACTCAAGAGACCCAGTACTTC
>TRBV20-1|.|TRBJ1-6|many
CSASDPQSSYNSPLHF
TGCAGTGCCTCCGACCCTCAGAGCTCCTATAATTCACCCCTCCACTTT
>TRBV20-1|TRBD1|TRBJ1-5|few
CSARGQGVQPQHF
TGCAGTGCTAGGGGACAGGGGGTTCAGCCCCAGCATTTT
>TRBV7-8|.|TRBJ1-5|.
CASSLGDSGQPQHF
TGTGCCAGCAGCTTAGGGGATTCGGGTCAGCCCCAGCATTTT
>TRBV29-1|.|TRBJ1-1|.
CSVLFGPANEAFF
TGCAGCGTTCTGTTTGGGCCCGCTAATGAAGCTTTCTTT